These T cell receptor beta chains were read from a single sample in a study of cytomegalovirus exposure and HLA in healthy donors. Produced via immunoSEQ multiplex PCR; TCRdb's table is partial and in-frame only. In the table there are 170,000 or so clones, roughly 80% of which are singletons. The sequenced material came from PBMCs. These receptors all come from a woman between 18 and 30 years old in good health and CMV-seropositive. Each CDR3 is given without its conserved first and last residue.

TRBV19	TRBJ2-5	ASSLPGQGAWETQY
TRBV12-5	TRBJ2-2	ASRQGIVGELF
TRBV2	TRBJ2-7	ASSGLRDYEQY
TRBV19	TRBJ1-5	ATSYGGIDQPQH
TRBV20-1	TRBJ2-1	SAAPVGEQF
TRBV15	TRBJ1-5	ATSRLDRGGNQPQH
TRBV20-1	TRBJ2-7	SARMEYEQY
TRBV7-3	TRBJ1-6	ASSLRQETALH
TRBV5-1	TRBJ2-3	ASSPVGGDTDTQY
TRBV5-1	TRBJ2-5	ASSLALTSQETQY
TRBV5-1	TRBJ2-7	ASSLQGTGVYEQY
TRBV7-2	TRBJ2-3	ASSPTVVTDTQY
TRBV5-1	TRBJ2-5	ASSEGLLETQY
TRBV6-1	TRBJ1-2	ATFGQGKANYGYT
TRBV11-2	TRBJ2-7	ASSLALASGGFSEQY
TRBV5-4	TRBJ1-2	ASSLNSNYGYT
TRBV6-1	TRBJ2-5	ASSTHGQAETQY
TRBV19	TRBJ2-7	ASTLTTGGRNYEQY
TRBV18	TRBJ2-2	ASSNRDTGELF
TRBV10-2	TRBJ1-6	ASSSSGKAGSPLH
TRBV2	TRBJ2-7	ASSEAARGQNFYEQY
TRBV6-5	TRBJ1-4	ASSRRRGAGEKLF
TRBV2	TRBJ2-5	ATAGGGTGGGETQY
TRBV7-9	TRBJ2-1	ASSFAGTSYEQF
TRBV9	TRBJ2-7	ASSDTGYEQY
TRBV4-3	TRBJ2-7	ASSQEGGAYEQY
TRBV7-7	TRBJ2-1	ASSLTPSGGAANEQF
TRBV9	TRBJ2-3	ASTLSSGGADTQY
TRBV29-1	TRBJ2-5	SVDSGRVETQY
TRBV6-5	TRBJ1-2	ASSPGAHGYT
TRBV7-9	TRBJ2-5	ASSGGQIVFRGETQY
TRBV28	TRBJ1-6	ASSLAQVNSPLH
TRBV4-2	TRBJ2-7	ASSQDGTAPSYEQY
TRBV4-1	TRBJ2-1	ASRPDGLAGHNEQF
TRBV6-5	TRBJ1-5	ASSNTGVGQPQH
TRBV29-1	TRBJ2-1	SGASGEYNEQF
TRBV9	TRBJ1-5	ASSVEGFQPQH
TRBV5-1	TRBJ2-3	ASSVSGGAVSDTQY
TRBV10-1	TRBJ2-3	ASSSQGRDTQY
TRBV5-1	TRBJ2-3	ASSLSGGATDTQY
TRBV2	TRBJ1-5	ASIMDRRSNQPQH
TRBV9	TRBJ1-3	ASSAQVGDYSGNTIY
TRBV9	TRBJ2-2	ASSATGQVPPGELF
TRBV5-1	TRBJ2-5	ASSSTQTQY
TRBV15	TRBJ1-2	ATSRGGQGVWYGYT
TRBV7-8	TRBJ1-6	ASSPWTGGASYNSPLH
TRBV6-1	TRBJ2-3	ASSAHRGGVVDTDTQY
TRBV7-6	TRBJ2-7	ASSLGASGGPFPYEQY
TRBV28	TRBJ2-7	ASSRPRTDSSYEQY
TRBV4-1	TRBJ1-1	ASSQEDRGEAF
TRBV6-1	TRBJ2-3	ASSEAGGRSDTQY
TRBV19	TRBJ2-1	ASSIVRLAGVDEQF
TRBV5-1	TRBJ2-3	ASSLVASRFTDTQY
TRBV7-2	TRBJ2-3	ASSLAGLAVTDTQY
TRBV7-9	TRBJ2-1	ASSLATSGGSYNEQF
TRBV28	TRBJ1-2	ASSFLTAYYGYT
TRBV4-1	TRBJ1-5	ASSQVLGQPQH